The 13 T cell receptor beta chains below all came from one sample that was sequenced in a study of early T cells in non-severe SARS-CoV-2 infection. Each CDR3 protein gets one entry after TCRdb re-called the 5' RACE reads with MiXCR. The data contain more than 35,000 distinct CDR3 sequences, roughly 5.7% of them singletons. The sequenced material came from whole blood. The receptors stem from an adult who was a healthcare worker with PCR-confirmed SARS-CoV-2 infection or an uninfected control (not recorded which).

This clonotype has at least ten counts. The chain carries TRBV5-1 and TRBJ1-3; 7 bases align to TRBD1. V shed 5 bases and J 4 bases; nucleotides not matched to a gene: 6. The germline V gene encodes CDR1 SGHRS and CDR2 YFSETQ. The CDR3 length is 14 residues. The chain's CDR3 is CASRDGTDGNTIYF. Here the CDR3 DNA reads TGCGCCAGCAGGGACGGGACAGACGGAAACACCATATATTTT.

This clonotype has a count of ten or more. The chain uses TRBV7-9 and TRBJ2-7; 14 positions match TRBD2. The CDR3 runs 13 residues. J was trimmed by 12 bases and V by 5 bases; bases with no gene match: 6. In germline, CDR1 is SEHNR, CDR2 FQNEAQ (reference sequence). CDR3 DNA: TGTGCCAGCAGCCCCGGGACTAGCGGGAGTTGGTACTTC. This gives the protein CASSPGTSGSWYF.

Many counts were recorded for this clonotype. V gene TRBV20-1 combines with J gene TRBJ2-4; D is perhaps TRBD1 (6 bases). V was trimmed by 5 bases and J by 6 bases, leaving 20 bases between them. Germline V gene sequence: CDR1 DFQATT, CDR2 SNEGSKA (reference sequence). The CDR3 is 15 residues long. The CDR3 DNA is TGCAGTGCTTTATCTTTTGGGGGCTGGGGAAACATTCAGTACTTC. Encoded protein: CSALSFGGWGNIQYF.

This clonotype was detected many times. The V call is TRBV27, the J call TRBJ2-1; the D is unclear. In germline, CDR1 is MNHEY, CDR2 SMNVEV (reference sequence). The CDR3 extends over 11 amino acids. Trimming stripped 7 bases from V and 10 bases from J, with 11 bases between. CDR3 residues: CASTGWGEQFF. The CDR3 DNA reads TGTGCCAGCACGGGCTGGGGAGAGCAGTTCTTC.

This clonotype was recorded at least ten times. The chain links TRBV25-1 to TRBJ2-2, with D possibly TRBD1 on 6 matching bases. Trimming took off 8 bases at V and 2 bases at J, with 18 bases between the two ends. Germline V gene data show CDR1 as MGHDK and CDR2 as SYGVNS. This CDR3 has 16 residues. CDR3 nucleotides: TGTGCCAGCCTCGCAGGGGCAGGGGAAAACACCGGGGAGCTGTTTTTT. Its protein product is CASLAGAGENTGELFF.

Only a few counts were recorded for this clonotype. The chain joins TRBV10-2 to TRBJ2-3; D perhaps matches TRBD1 (6 bases). V gave up 2 bases and J gave up 7 bases, with 7 bases separating them. Per the germline V gene, CDR1 is WSHSY and CDR2 is SAAADI. This CDR3 is built from 12 residues. The CDR3 is CASSERGNTQYF. CDR3 in DNA: TGCGCCAGCAGTGAGAGGGGGAATACGCAGTATTTT.

This clonotype has a count of ten or more. The chain recombines TRBV20-1 with TRBJ2-3; 13 nucleotides align to TRBD2. The CDR3 consists of 16 residues. J lost 5 bases, V lost 3 bases, and 8 bases had no gene match. From germline, CDR1 is DFQATT and CDR2 SNEGSKA (reference sequence). CDR3: CSASTGTSGTRDTQYF. In DNA, the CDR3 is TGCAGTGCTAGCACCGGGACTAGCGGGACCAGAGATACGCAGTATTTT.

Many counts were recorded for this clonotype. The rearrangement joins TRBV5-1 to TRBJ2-7; D gene ambiguous. V was trimmed by 4 bases and J by 2 bases, leaving 16 bases between them. Germline CDR1 reads SGHRS; CDR2 reads YFSETQ. This CDR3 is 15 amino acids long. CDR3 protein: CASSHLDIGPYEQYF. The DNA of the CDR3 is TGCGCCAGCAGCCACCTCGACATTGGCCCCTACGAGCAGTACTTC.

This clonotype was recorded many times. The V call is TRBV27, the J call TRBJ1-5; D is unclear. This CDR3 has 13 residues. CDR1 and CDR2 (germline): MNHEY, SMNVEV (reference sequence). Trimming removed 4 bases from V and 3 bases from J, with 7 bases in between. This CDR3 is CASSYDPNQPQHF. Written as DNA, the CDR3 is TGTGCCAGCAGTTACGATCCCAATCAGCCCCAGCATTTT.

The CDR3 sequence: CASSSPGGRYNEQFF. The CDR3 DNA is TGTGCCAGCAGCTCACCGGGAGGGCGTTACAATGAGCAGTTCTTC. The rearrangement joins TRBV5-4 to TRBJ2-1; TRBD2 agrees at 8 bases. The CDR3 is made up of 15 amino acids. Germline V gene lookup returns CDR1 SGHNT and CDR2 YYREEE (reference sequence). J lost 4 bases, V lost 3 bases, and 6 bases had no gene match.

Ten or more counts support this clonotype. The rearrangement links TRBV10-2 to TRBJ2-1, with D uncertain. In germline, CDR1 is WSHSY, CDR2 SAAADI. The V and J ends lost 6 bases and 10 bases respectively, with 10 bases between them. The CDR3 spans 11 residues. Here the CDR3 DNA reads TGCGCCAGCAGCGTCGTGCGGGAGCAGTTCTTC. Its protein product is CASSVVREQFF.

This clonotype was counted ten times or more. This sequence joins TRBV20-1 and TRBJ2-3, with 11 bases matching TRBD1. Germline values: CDR1 DFQATT, CDR2 SNEGSKA (reference sequence). This CDR3 region has 15 residues. V was pared by 6 bases and J by 2 bases, with 7 bases of the junction left unmatched. The CDR3 spells CSARTGGAVTDTQYF. The CDR3 DNA is TGCAGTGCAAGGACAGGGGGCGCCGTCACAGATACGCAGTATTTT.

At least ten counts were recorded for this clonotype. The chain is built from TRBV7-2 and TRBJ1-5; TRBD1 might be the D (6 bases). Germline CDR1 is SGHTA and CDR2 is FQGNSA. V dropped 8 bases and J dropped 0 bases, with 11 bases sitting between them. The CDR3 spans 14 residues. The CDR3 DNA reads TGTGCCAGCCAGACAGGAGATAGCAATCAGCCCCAGCATTTT. It yields the protein CASQTGDSNQPQHF.